The 3 T cell receptor beta chains in this list originate from one sample, sequenced in a study of a mutant IDH1 vaccine in newly diagnosed glioma. These receptors lack a known antigen. The table came from immunoSEQ multiplex PCR; TCRdb's copy has only in-frame clones and leaves some out. In the table there are tens of thousands of clones, approximately 80% of which are singletons. Time point here: week 23, last vaccination. It was 300 ug of mutant IDH1 20-mer peptide that made up each vaccine dose, given with topical imiquimod. Sequencing was performed on PBMCs, taken from a glioma patient whose treatment included an IDH1 peptide vaccine. The receptors stem from a man aged 18 to 30 with glioma.

CDR3 DNA: TGTGCCAGTAGTATCGCGGACAGGATCTACGAGCAGTACTTC. It specifies CASSIADRIYEQYF. The V call is TRBV19, the J call TRBJ2-7; 7 bases are shared with TRBD1. J lost 3 bases, V lost 3 bases, and 5 bases had no gene match. The CDR3 covers 14 residues. Germline-derived CDR1 and CDR2 are LNHDA and SQIVND (reference sequence). The complete variable domain, with remaining parts taken from reference TRBV19 and TRBJ2-7, reads DGGITQSPKYLFRKEGQNVTLSCEQNLNHDAMYWYRQDPGQGLRLIYYSQIVNDFQKGDIAEGYSVSREKKESFPLTVTSAQKNPTAFYLCASSIADRIYEQYFGPGTRLTVT.

The CDR3 DNA follows: TGTGCCAGTCAGACCGGTCGGTATGGCTACACCTTC. Its translation is CASQTGRYGYTF. The J gene is TRBJ1-2, the V gene TRBV19, with D unclear. The CDR3 has 12 amino acids. CDR1 LNHDA and CDR2 SQIVND come from the germline V gene (reference sequence). Between the trimmed V and J ends, which lost 8 bases and 5 bases, there was a span of 12 bases. Full variable domain (rest looked up from reference TRBV19 and TRBJ1-2): DGGITQSPKYLFRKEGQNVTLSCEQNLNHDAMYWYRQDPGQGLRLIYYSQIVNDFQKGDIAEGYSVSREKKESFPLTVTSAQKNPTAFYLCASQTGRYGYTFGSGTRLTVV.

The genes are TRBV29-1 and TRBJ2-2; no definite D call. From germline, CDR1 is SQVTM and CDR2 ANQGSEA. The CDR3 loop spans 12 amino acids. Trimming removed 5 bases from V and 1 base from J, with 5 bases in between. The CDR3 DNA follows: TGCAGCGTTCCAGGGAACACCGGGGAGCTGTTTTTT. Translated: CSVPGNTGELFF.